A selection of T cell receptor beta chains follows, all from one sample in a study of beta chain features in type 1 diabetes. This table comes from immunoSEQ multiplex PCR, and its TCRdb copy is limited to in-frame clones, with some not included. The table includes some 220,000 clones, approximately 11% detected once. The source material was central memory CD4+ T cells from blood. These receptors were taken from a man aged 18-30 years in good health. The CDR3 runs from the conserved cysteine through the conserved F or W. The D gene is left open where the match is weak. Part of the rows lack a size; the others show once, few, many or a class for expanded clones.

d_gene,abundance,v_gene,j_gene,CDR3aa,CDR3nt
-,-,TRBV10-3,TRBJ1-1,CAISKGTSNTEAFF,TGTGCCATCAGTAAGGGGACCAGTAACACTGAAGCTTTCTTT
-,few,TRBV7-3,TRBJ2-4,CASSFAGTTGDIQYF,TGTGCCAGCAGCTTCGCCGGGACAACCGGCGACATTCAGTACTTC
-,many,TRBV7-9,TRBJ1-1,CASSPDRAKAFF,TGTGCCAGCAGCCCGGACAGAGCTAAAGCTTTCTTT
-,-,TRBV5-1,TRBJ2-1,CASRKQGPNNEQFF,TGCGCCAGCAGGAAACAGGGACCGAACAATGAGCAGTTCTTC
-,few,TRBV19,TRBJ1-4,CASAGRTNEKLFF,TGTGCCAGTGCAGGGCGAACTAATGAAAAACTGTTTTTT
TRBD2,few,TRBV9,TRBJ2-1,CASSGRLAGLHNEQFF,TGTGCCAGCAGCGGCAGACTAGCGGGACTCCACAATGAGCAGTTCTTC
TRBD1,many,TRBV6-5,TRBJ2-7,CASSYSSRGPYEQYF,TGTGCCAGCAGTTACTCGAGCAGGGGGCCCTACGAGCAGTACTTC
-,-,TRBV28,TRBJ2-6,CASTPQRGRLSGANVLTF,TGTGCCAGCACGCCCCAAAGGGGGAGACTCTCTGGGGCCAACGTCCTGACTTTC
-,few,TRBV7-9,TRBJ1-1,CASSLVQNTEAFF,TGTGCCAGCAGCTTAGTTCAGAACACTGAAGCTTTCTTT
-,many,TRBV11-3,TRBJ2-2,CASSPDWTNTGELFF,TGTGCCAGCAGCCCCGATTGGACTAACACCGGGGAGCTGTTTTTT
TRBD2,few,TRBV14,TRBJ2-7,CASSEGLASPYEQYF,TGTGCCAGCAGCGAAGGACTAGCTTCTCCCTACGAGCAGTACTTC
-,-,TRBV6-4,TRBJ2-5,CASSVLWGETQYF,TGTGCCAGCAGTGTTTTGTGGGGGGAGACCCAGTACTTC
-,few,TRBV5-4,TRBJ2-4,CASSLDKNIQYF,TGTGCCAGCAGCTTGGACAAAAACATTCAGTACTTC
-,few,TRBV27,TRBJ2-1,CASRPSRGTGYNEQFF,TGTGCCAGCAGGCCGTCCCGTGGGACCGGTTACAATGAGCAGTTCTTC